What follows are 25 T cell receptor beta chains derived from one specimen sequenced in a study of shared clonotypes between healthy human individuals. The assay was immunoSEQ multiplex PCR, and TCRdb's table has in-frame clones only and misses some. This sample yields some 2,500,000 clones, of which approximately 94% are seen a single time; roughly 0.36% belongs to the top ten. The sample consisted of naive CD4+ T cells from PBMCs. Subset indicated: CD45RA+ positively selected. Receptors were obtained from a man between 18 and 29 years old in good health. Some clones in this sample may be carry-over from other donors' samples.

The chain carries TRBV10-3 and TRBJ1-5; no definite D call. In germline, CDR1 is ENHRY, CDR2 SYGVKD. The CDR3 spans 14 residues. V lost 6 bases and J lost 5, with 14 bases in between. CDR3 coding DNA: TGTGCCATCAGCCAAGGACCCCGGTATCAGCCCCAGCATTTT. It yields the protein CAISQGPRYQPQHF.

The chain recombines TRBV6-5 with TRBJ1-6; 8 positions match TRBD1. Unmatched junction bases numbered 7, after V lost 6 bases and J lost 9 bases. Germline lookup yields CDR1 MNHEY and CDR2 SVGAGI. CDR3 length: 14 residues. CDR3 nucleotides: TGTGCCAGCAGACCCCAGGGGGCGCCTTCACCCCTCCACTTT. The encoded protein is CASRPQGAPSPLHF.

This clone has a single count. The chain joins TRBV7-3 to TRBJ2-1, with 10 bases matching TRBD2. Germline CDR1 reads SGHTA; CDR2 reads FQGTGA. J lost 1 base, V lost 5 bases, and 11 bases had no gene match. This CDR3 has 18 amino acids. In DNA, the CDR3 is TGTGCCAGCAGCACCTGGGCTAGCGGGAGTGGGTCCTACAATGAGCAGTTCTTC. Residues: CASSTWASGSGSYNEQFF.

This chain joins TRBV9 and TRBJ1-5, with a tentative D call TRBD1 (5 bases). V was clipped by 0 bases and J by 5 bases, with 12 bases between them. CDR3 length: 15 amino acids. The germline V gene encodes CDR1 SGDLS and CDR2 YYNGEE. CDR3 coding DNA: TGTGCCAGCAGCGTAGGAGGGCGGGACCATCAGCCCCAGCATTTT. Translating gives CASSVGGRDHQPQHF. Filled out from reference TRBV9 and TRBJ1-5, the complete variable domain reads DSGVTQTPKHLITATGQRVTLRCSPRSGDLSVYWYQQSLDQGLQFLIQYYNGEERAKGNILERFSAQQFPDLHSELNLSSLELGDSALYFCASSVGGRDHQPQHFGDGTRLSIL.

The rearrangement links TRBV11-2 to TRBJ2-7; D possibly corresponds to TRBD2 (5 bases). Germline V gives CDR1 SGHAT, CDR2 FQNNGV. This CDR3 spans 14 amino acids. Trimming took 1 base from V and 2 from J, leaving 9 bases between them. The CDR3 sequence: CASSLVRGTYEQYF. CDR3 sequence (DNA): TGTGCCAGCAGCTTAGTCCGGGGAACCTACGAGCAGTACTTC.

The chain is built from TRBV2 and TRBJ2-7; TRBD1 aligns across 8 bases. Germline-derived CDR1 and CDR2 are SNHLY and FYNNEI. CDR3 length: 12 amino acids. Unmatched junction bases numbered 3, after V lost 7 bases and J lost 4 bases. The CDR3 region is CASNQGAYEQYF. CDR3 coding DNA: TGTGCCAGCAATCAGGGGGCATACGAGCAGTACTTC.

This rearrangement joins TRBV5-1 to TRBJ2-1; no reliable D call. The germline V gene has CDR1 SGHRS and CDR2 YFSETQ. Trimming pared 3 bases from V and 0 bases from J, leaving 10 bases between. The CDR3 length is 15 residues. CDR3 protein: CASSSRGGSYNEQFF. The CDR3 DNA reads as TGCGCCAGCAGCTCCCGCGGCGGCTCCTACAATGAGCAGTTCTTC.

The chain recombines TRBV27 with TRBJ1-4; D is undetermined. The CDR3 is 17 residues long. Trimming pared 4 bases from V and 0 bases from J, leaving 15 bases between. Germline lookup yields CDR1 MNHEY and CDR2 SMNVEV (reference sequence). The CDR3 DNA reads TGTGCCAGCAGTTCCCAGTCGTGGGGTGCAACTAATGAAAAACTGTTTTTT. Translated, it gives CASSSQSWGATNEKLFF. Complete variable domain (other parts from reference TRBV27 and TRBJ1-4): EAQVTQNPRYLITVTGKKLTVTCSQNMNHEYMSWYRQDPGLGLRQIYYSMNVEVTDKGDVPEGYKVSRKEKRNFPLILESPSPNQTSLYFCASSSQSWGATNEKLFFGSGTQLSVL.

Of note for this clone: Other DNA sequences in the sample encode the same CDR3. As DNA, the CDR3 is TGTGCCAGCAGTTTATCAACTAGCGGGAGAGGAAATGAGCAGTTCTTC. Translation gives CASSLSTSGRGNEQFF. This chain joins TRBV28 and TRBJ2-1; 11 bases align to TRBD2. Germline V gene sequence: CDR1 MDHEN, CDR2 SYDVKM. J lost 7 bases, V lost 1 base, and 6 bases had no gene match. The CDR3 is 16 amino acids. Variable domain in full (rest from reference TRBV28 and TRBJ2-1): DVKVTQSSRYLVKRTGEKVFLECVQDMDHENMFWYRQDPGLGLRLIYFSYDVKMKEKGDIPEGYSVSREKKERFSLILESASTNQTSMYLCASSLSTSGRGNEQFFGPGTRLTVL.

This clone has a handful of counts. The chain has TRBV2 and TRBJ1-1; maybe TRBD1 (5 bases). Trimming took 5 bases from V and 3 from J, leaving 7 bases between them. The CDR3 sequence is 12 residues long. From germline, CDR1 is SNHLY and CDR2 FYNNEI. This CDR3 reads CASSWGDTEAFF. The CDR3 DNA is TGTGCCAGCAGTTGGGGCGACACTGAAGCTTTCTTT. The full variable domain, with the rest looked up from reference TRBV2 and TRBJ1-1, is EPEVTQTPSHQVTQMGQEVILRCVPISNHLYFYWYRQILGQKVEFLVSFYNNEISEKSEIFDDQFSVERPDGSNFTLKIRSTKLEDSAMYFCASSWGDTEAFFGQGTRLTVV.

The J gene is TRBJ2-2, the V gene TRBV2; maybe TRBD1 (6 bases). The ends were cut back, 4 bases at V and 5 bases at J, with 11 bases in the middle. The CDR3 has 14 residues. Germline V gives CDR1 SNHLY, CDR2 FYNNEI. CDR3 sequence (DNA): TGTGCCAGCAGTGGGCAGGGGTGGACCGGGGAGCTGTTTTTT. Translating it yields CASSGQGWTGELFF.

This rearrangement joins TRBV7-3 to TRBJ2-3; TRBD1 aligns across 9 bases. The length of the CDR3 is 14 residues. V shed 5 bases, J shed 4 bases, and the junction held 4 bases outside the gene matches. Germline V gene data show CDR1 as SGHTA and CDR2 as FQGTGA. In DNA, the CDR3 is TGTGCCAGCAGCGTACGGACAGGGGCAGATACGCAGTATTTT. As protein: CASSVRTGADTQYF.

V is TRBV9 and J is TRBJ1-1; D ambiguous. The CDR3 spans 15 residues. In germline, CDR1 is SGDLS, CDR2 YYNGEE. The V gene lost 0 bases and the J gene lost 7 bases, with 16 bases spanning the gap. CDR3 DNA: TGTGCCAGCAGCGTAGCTCCTCTCGGCCCTATTGAAGCTTTCTTT. It codes for CASSVAPLGPIEAFF.

The V gene is TRBV5-1, the J gene TRBJ2-7, with 10 bases that match TRBD1. The length of the CDR3 is 17 residues. V trimming: 4 bases; J trimming: 3 bases; junction bases outside the gene matches: 13. Germline CDR1 reads SGHRS; CDR2 reads YFSETQ. The DNA of the CDR3 is TGCGCCAGCAGCCCCCGAGGTGCGGGACAGGGGCACTACGAGCAGTACTTC. It encodes CASSPRGAGQGHYEQYF.

The chain uses TRBV28 and TRBJ1-2; 9 bases match TRBD1. The germline gives CDR1 MDHEN, CDR2 SYDVKM. V shed 1 base, J shed 4 bases, and the junction held 10 bases outside the gene matches. The CDR3 runs 17 residues. The CDR3 is CASSLSYVTGGSYGYTF. The DNA of the CDR3 is TGTGCCAGCAGTTTATCCTACGTGACAGGGGGGAGCTATGGCTACACCTTC.

This clone was counted a few times. The CDR3 sequence is CASSQDLGATDTQYF. In nucleotides, the CDR3 is TGCGCCAGCAGCCAAGATCTCGGGGCGACAGATACGCAGTATTTT. J is TRBJ2-3 and V is TRBV4-1, with D tentatively TRBD1 or TRBD2 (5 bases each). The CDR3 sequence is 15 residues long. CDR1 and CDR2 from the germline V gene are MGHRA and YSYEKL. V was pared by 0 bases and J by 3 bases, with 10 bases between.

Comment on this clone: The same CDR3 can be traced to other DNA sequences in this sample. The chain employs TRBV18 and TRBJ2-2; 7 nucleotides agree with TRBD2. This CDR3 spans 16 amino acids. V shed 1 base and J 2 bases; nucleotides not matched to a gene: 4. Germline V gene sequence: CDR1 KGHSH, CDR2 LQKENI. In DNA form, the CDR3 reads TGTGCCAGCTCACCACGGCTAGCGGAAAACACCGGGGAGCTGTTTTTT. It translates to CASSPRLAENTGELFF.

The chain joins TRBV10-3 to TRBJ2-5, with TRBD1 identical over 9 bases. Germline V lookup: CDR1 ENHRY, CDR2 SYGVKD. CDR3 length: 14 amino acids. Trimming at V came to 2 bases and at J to 11 bases, leaving 9 bases not matched to a gene. CDR3 residues: CAISEGWTGVEQYF. The DNA for the CDR3 is TGTGCCATCAGTGAGGGATGGACAGGGGTTGAGCAGTACTTC.

V is TRBV5-1 and J is TRBJ1-1; D gene unclear. The CDR3 has 15 amino acids. Trimming stripped 4 bases from V and 4 bases from J, with 17 bases between. Germline V gene sequence: CDR1 SGHRS, CDR2 YFSETQ. This chain's CDR3 is CASSPYRSGSTEAFF. For the CDR3, the DNA is TGCGCCAGCAGCCCGTACCGTTCCGGGAGCACTGAAGCTTTCTTT.

The J gene is TRBJ2-7, the V gene TRBV28; no definite D call. In germline, CDR1 is MDHEN, CDR2 SYDVKM. This CDR3 is built from 14 residues. V lost 6 bases and J lost 0, with 12 bases in between. CDR3 bases: TGTGCCAGCAGGCGACTGCAACTCTCCTACGAGCAGTACTTC. Translation: CASRRLQLSYEQYF.

The CDR3 DNA sequence: TGTGCCAGCAGTTATCCCAGGAGGAACACTGAAGCTTTCTTT. Its protein is CASSYPRRNTEAFF. The chain employs TRBV28 and TRBJ1-1, with D unresolved. V shed 4 bases and J shed 1 base, with 10 bases lying between them. This CDR3 contains 14 residues. CDR1 is MDHEN, CDR2 SYDVKM, per germline.

V is TRBV28 and J is TRBJ2-5; the D gene is possibly TRBD1 (5 bases). The ends were cut back, 3 bases at V and 4 bases at J, with 6 bases in the middle. The germline gives CDR1 MDHEN, CDR2 SYDVKM. This CDR3 has 12 residues. In nucleotides, the CDR3 is TGTGCCAGCAGTTTTCAGGGAGAGACCCAGTACTTC. Translating gives CASSFQGETQYF.

CDR3 nucleotides: TGTGCCACTACGACTAACCGTGCAACTAATGAAAAACTGTTTTTT. Encoded protein: CATTTNRATNEKLFF. The J gene is TRBJ1-4, the V gene TRBV19; D gene ambiguous. The CDR3 covers 15 residues. Germline-derived CDR1 and CDR2 are LNHDA and SQIVND (reference sequence). Trimming removed 10 bases from V and 0 bases from J, with 15 bases in between.

Here the CDR3 reads CASSRLGLAGGDTQYF. The CDR3 region has the DNA TGTGCCAGCAGCCGGCTGGGACTAGCGGGAGGAGATACGCAGTATTTT. This chain uses TRBV4-2 with TRBJ2-3, with TRBD2 identical over 15 bases. Trimming at V came to 4 bases and at J to 5 bases, leaving 4 bases not matched to a gene. The length of the CDR3 is 16 residues. Germline-derived CDR1 and CDR2 are LGHNA and YNFKEQ.

The rearrangement uses TRBV5-1 and TRBJ2-1; TRBD2 matches at 7 bases. The germline CDR1 and CDR2 sequences are SGHRS and YFSETQ. With 4 bases clipped from V and 10 bases from J, the junction kept 8 bases outside the gene matches. The CDR3 has 13 residues. The chain's CDR3 is CASSEPTSAEQFF. In DNA, the CDR3 is TGCGCCAGCAGCGAACCCACTAGCGCCGAGCAGTTCTTC.